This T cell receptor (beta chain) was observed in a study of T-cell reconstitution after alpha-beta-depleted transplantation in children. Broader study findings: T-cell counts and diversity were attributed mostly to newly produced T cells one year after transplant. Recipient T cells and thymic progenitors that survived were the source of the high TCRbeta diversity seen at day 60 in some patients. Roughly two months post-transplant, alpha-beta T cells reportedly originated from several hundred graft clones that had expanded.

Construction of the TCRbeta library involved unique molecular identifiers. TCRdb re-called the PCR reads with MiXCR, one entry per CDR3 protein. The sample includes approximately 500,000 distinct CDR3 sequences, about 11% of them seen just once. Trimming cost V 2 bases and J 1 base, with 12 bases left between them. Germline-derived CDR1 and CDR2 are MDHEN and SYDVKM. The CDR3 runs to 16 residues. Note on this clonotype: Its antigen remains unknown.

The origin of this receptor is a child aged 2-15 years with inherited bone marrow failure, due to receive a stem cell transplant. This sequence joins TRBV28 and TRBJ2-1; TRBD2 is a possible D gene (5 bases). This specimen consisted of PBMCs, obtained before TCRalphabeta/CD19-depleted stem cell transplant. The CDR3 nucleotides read TGTGCCAGCAGTTTACCGACACTAGTTTCCTACAATGAGCAGTTCTTC. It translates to CASSLPTLVSYNEQFF.